Below are 25 T cell receptor beta chains sequenced from a single sample in a study of circulating tumor DNA in untreated peripheral T-cell lymphoma. Produced via immunoSEQ multiplex PCR; TCRdb's table is partial and in-frame only. Of approximately 8,900 clones listed, roughly four fifths were seen once; the top ten hold about 2%. The sample was tumor tissue. Source of these receptors: a human donor with peripheral T-cell lymphoma.

The genes are TRBV19 and TRBJ1-5; no clear D gene. CDR1 is LNHDA and CDR2 is SQIVND in the germline V gene (reference sequence). V shed 3 bases and J shed 2 bases, with 11 bases lying between them. The CDR3 has 15 residues. CDR3 DNA sequence: TGTGCCAGTAGTATGTCTGGGTATGGCAATCAGCCCCAGCATTTT. The encoded protein is CASSMSGYGNQPQHF.

This chain joins TRBV7-5 and TRBJ2-3; the table's D call of TRBD2 was not tested on the DNA. TRBV7-5 corresponds to a pseudogene. The CDR3 is made up of 15 amino acids. The CDR3 DNA follows: TGTGCCAGCAGCAAATGGGGGGGGAGAGCAGATACGCAGTATTTT. Translation gives CASSKWGGRADTQYF.

V usage is TRBV29-1 and J usage is TRBJ2-5; 8 bases are shared with TRBD1. With 6 bases clipped from V and 3 bases from J, the junction kept 9 bases outside the gene matches. CDR3 length equals 14 residues. Germline V CDR1 and CDR2: SQVTM, ANQGSEA. Here the CDR3 reads CSVETGQGKETQYF. CDR3 bases: TGCAGCGTCGAAACAGGACAGGGTAAAGAGACCCAGTACTTC.

The chain couples TRBV11-3 to TRBJ2-7; D possibly corresponds to TRBD1 (6 bases). The V and J ends lost 1 base and 2 bases respectively, with 12 bases between them. The CDR3 sequence is 15 residues long. Germline V gene data show CDR1 as SGHNT and CDR2 as YENEEA. CDR3 sequence reads: CASSLGTAVAYEQYF. The CDR3 DNA is TGTGCCAGCAGCTTAGGGACAGCGGTAGCCTACGAGCAGTACTTC. Complete variable domain (other parts from reference TRBV11-3 and TRBJ2-7): EAGVVQSPRYKIIEKKQPVAFWCNPISGHNTLYWYLQNLGQGPELLIRYENEEAVDDSQLPKDRFSAERLKGVDSTLKIQPAELGDSAVYLCASSLGTAVAYEQYFGPGTRLTVT.

The gene calls are TRBV18 and TRBJ1-4; unclear D gene. Germline values: CDR1 KGHSH, CDR2 LQKENI. CDR3 length equals 13 residues. V lost 3 bases, J lost 5 bases, and 7 bases lay in between. The CDR3 nucleotides read TGTGCCAGCTCACCTGGGGAGAATGAAAAACTGTTTTTT. Its protein is CASSPGENEKLFF.

This chain links TRBV18 with TRBJ2-2; possibly TRBD2 for D (6 bases). The CDR3 extends over 13 amino acids. Germline V gene lookup returns CDR1 KGHSH and CDR2 LQKENI. The V end lost 3 bases, the J end lost 4 bases, and 6 bases lay between the germline ends. CDR3 in DNA: TGTGCCAGCTCACCGGGAGGCACCGGGGAGCTGTTTTTT. Translated, it gives CASSPGGTGELFF.

This chain joins TRBV19 and TRBJ2-1; D gene unclear. V was shortened by 4 bases and J by 9 bases, with 13 bases between the two germline ends. The CDR3 length is 13 residues. Germline V gene data show CDR1 as LNHDA and CDR2 as SQIVND (reference sequence). The CDR3 reads CASSSGPQAEQFF. CDR3 DNA: TGTGCCAGTAGTAGTGGCCCTCAGGCTGAGCAGTTCTTC.

V and J are TRBV19 and TRBJ2-2; a weak D match, TRBD2 (5 bases). Per the germline V gene, CDR1 is LNHDA and CDR2 is SQIVND (reference sequence). The CDR3 sequence is 14 residues long. Trimming cost V 1 base and J 4 bases, with 7 bases left between them. CDR3 DNA sequence: TGTGCCAGTAGTATAGCGAGCGGCACCGGGGAGCTGTTTTTT. Protein product: CASSIASGTGELFF.

The J gene is TRBJ1-1, the V gene TRBV11-3; 9 bases are a match to TRBD1. This CDR3 is built from 15 residues. The germline gives CDR1 SGHNT, CDR2 YENEEA. The J segment lost 2 bases and the V segment lost 3 bases, leaving 4 bases of the junction unmatched. The CDR3 DNA is TGTGCCAGCAGCTTGGACAGGGGAGGTAACACTGAAGCTTTCTTT. Translating gives CASSLDRGGNTEAFF.

Concerning this clone itself: Germline and junction disagree at one end, which may indicate a read error. V usage is TRBV19 and J usage is TRBJ1-2, with D hard to call. The CDR3 consists of 15 residues. Germline V CDR1 and CDR2: LNHDA, SQIVND (reference sequence). CDR3 amino acids: CASRTSQSVFYGYTF. The CDR3 coding sequence is TGTGCTAGTAGAACCTCTCAGAGCGTTTTCTATGGCTACACCTTC.

CDR3 sequence reads: CASSFGQTYSNQPQHF. As DNA, the CDR3 is TGTGCCAGTAGTTTTGGGCAGACTTATAGCAATCAGCCCCAGCATTTT. The chain is built from TRBV19 and TRBJ1-5; D gene uncertain. Germline values: CDR1 LNHDA, CDR2 SQIVND (reference sequence). With 5 bases removed from V and 0 bases from J, the gap between germline ends came to 14 bases. CDR3 length equals 16 residues.

This clone came up a few times. In DNA, the CDR3 is TGTGCCACCAGCCATGAGGGACCGGGGGGCTACGAGCAGTACTTC. Translating gives CATSHEGPGGYEQYF. The chain combines TRBV15 with TRBJ2-7; the match to TRBD2 covers 7 bases. Germline V CDR1 and CDR2: LNHNV, YYDKDF (reference sequence). There are 15 residues in the CDR3. The ends lost 5 bases at V and 3 bases at J; junction bases unmatched: 10. The full variable domain, rest sourced from reference TRBV15 and TRBJ2-7, is DAMVIQNPRYQVTQFGKPVTLSCSQTLNHNVMYWYQQKSSQAPKLLFHYYDKDFNNEADTPDNFQSRRPNTSFCFLDIRSPGLGDTAMYLCATSHEGPGGYEQYFGPGTRLTVT.

The chain links TRBV6-8 to TRBJ1-6; 10 bases match TRBD1. Trimming cost V 0 bases and J 9 bases; bases outside gene matches: 5. This CDR3 is built from 16 residues. In germline, CDR1 is MNHGY, CDR2 SAAAGT. CDR3 in amino acids: CASSYSLTGGGSPLHF. Written as DNA, the CDR3 is TGTGCCAGCAGTTACTCCCTGACAGGGGGCGGTTCACCCCTCCACTTT.

This rearrangement joins TRBV18 to TRBJ2-1; 8 positions agree with TRBD2. Germline CDR1 reads KGHSH; CDR2 reads LQKENI. The V gene end was trimmed by 8 bases and the J gene end by 5 bases; junction bases not matched to a gene: 11. This CDR3 contains 15 residues. CDR3 sequence (DNA): TGTGCCAGCCAACCCGACCCTAGCGGGCACAATGAGCAGTTCTTC. Translated: CASQPDPSGHNEQFF. Full variable domain (remainder filled in from reference TRBV18 and TRBJ2-1): NAGVMQNPRHLVRRRGQEARLRCSPMKGHSHVYWYRQLPEEGLKFMVYLQKENIIDESGMPKERFSAEFPKEGPSILRIQQVVRGDSAAYFCASQPDPSGHNEQFFGPGTRLTVL.

The CDR3 nucleotides read TGTGCCAGCAGCCCATTTTGGGGTAATCGGGGCTACACCTTC. Its translation is CASSPFWGNRGYTF. This rearrangement joins TRBV7-5 to TRBJ1-2. TRBV7-5 is recorded as a pseudogene. CDR3 length equals 14 residues.

The V call is TRBV2, the J call TRBJ1-6; unclear D gene. Germline assignment: CDR1 SNHLY and CDR2 FYNNEI. Trimming took off 7 bases at V and 6 bases at J, with 13 bases between the two ends. The CDR3 extends over 14 amino acids. The CDR3 coding sequence is TGTGCCAGCATAGACCTTCCGAGTAATTCACCCCTCCACTTT. Its translation: CASIDLPSNSPLHF. The full variable domain, with the rest looked up from reference TRBV2 and TRBJ1-6, is EPEVTQTPSHQVTQMGQEVILRCVPISNHLYFYWYRQILGQKVEFLVSFYNNEISEKSEIFDDQFSVERPDGSNFTLKIRSTKLEDSAMYFCASIDLPSNSPLHFGNGTRLTVT.

J is TRBJ1-5 and V is TRBV19; 7 nucleotides align to TRBD1. The CDR3 is 14 residues long. V dropped 10 bases and J dropped 7; count of bases not matched to a gene: 13. CDR1 and CDR2 from the germline V gene are LNHDA and SQIVND (reference sequence). CDR3 in DNA: TGTGCCACTCAGGGAGGGGGCGTTGAGCAGCCCCAGCATTTT. It yields the protein CATQGGGVEQPQHF.

The V gene is TRBV6-8, the J gene TRBJ1-6; 9 bases are shared with TRBD1. The ends lost 5 bases at V and 1 base at J; junction bases unmatched: 12. Germline assignment: CDR1 MNHGY and CDR2 SAAAGT. The CDR3 has 19 amino acids. DNA of the CDR3: TGTGCCAGCAGTCTACCCCGGGACAGGGTACCGTCCTATAATTCACCCCTCCACTTT. Translation gives CASSLPRDRVPSYNSPLHF.

CDR3 in DNA: TGCGCCAGCAGCCATCAGCGGACAGGGGAATCCTGGAACGAAAGCACAGATACGCAGTATTTT. It specifies CASSHQRTGESWNESTDTQYF. The chain combines TRBV1 with TRBJ2-3; the table gives TRBD1 as D, unverified against the DNA. TRBV1 is listed as a pseudogene. The length of the CDR3 is 21 residues.

The chain links TRBV18 to TRBJ1-2; D not resolved. V was shortened by 0 bases and J by 5 bases, with 13 bases between the two germline ends. Germline V gene lookup returns CDR1 KGHSH and CDR2 LQKENI. The CDR3 extends over 15 amino acids. The CDR3 nucleotides read TGTGCCAGCTCACCACCGCGTCCAGCGAATTATGGCTACACCTTC. It is translated as CASSPPRPANYGYTF.

The J gene is TRBJ2-7, the V gene TRBV10-2; no clear D. Trimming shortened V by 2 bases and J by 5 bases, and 16 bases separated the two germline ends. CDR3 length: 15 amino acids. Germline CDR1 reads WSHSY; CDR2 reads SAAADI. CDR3 protein: CASSEHQAVMDEQYF. The CDR3 DNA reads as TGCGCCAGCAGTGAGCACCAGGCTGTTATGGACGAGCAGTACTTC.

The rearrangement links TRBV19 to TRBJ1-5; no definite D call. This CDR3 comprises 14 residues. Germline V CDR1 and CDR2: LNHDA, SQIVND (reference sequence). V lost 1 base and J lost 6, with 10 bases in between. DNA of the CDR3: TGTGCCAGTAGTATAGGGACCTGGAGTCAGCCCCAGCATTTT. This encodes CASSIGTWSQPQHF.

This clone came up a few times. This sequence joins TRBV30 and TRBJ1-2, with D hard to call. With 0 bases removed from V and 6 bases from J, the gap between germline ends came to 5 bases. From germline, CDR1 is GTSNPN and CDR2 SVGIG (reference sequence). The CDR3 has 11 amino acids. The CDR3 DNA reads as TGTGCCTGGAGTGTACAGAATGGCTACACCTTC. Encoded protein: CAWSVQNGYTF.

The rearrangement uses TRBV12-5 and TRBJ2-3; 7 positions agree with TRBD1. J was trimmed by 7 bases and V by 7 bases; bases with no gene match: 5. The CDR3 covers 12 residues. Germline CDR1 LGHNT, CDR2 FRNRAP. The CDR3 coding sequence is TGTGCTAGTGTCCCAGGGGGATATACGCAGTATTTT. This codes for CASVPGGYTQYF.

This clone was seen just once. The CDR3 spells CASSPRGGLDTEAFF. In DNA form, the CDR3 reads TGTGCCAGCTCACCAAGAGGGGGTTTAGACACTGAAGCTTTCTTT. The chain carries TRBV18 and TRBJ1-1, with D possibly TRBD1 on 6 matching bases. The V and J ends lost 2 bases and 3 bases respectively, with 13 bases between them. Germline V CDR1 and CDR2: KGHSH, LQKENI. CDR3 length: 15 residues.